This T cell receptor (beta chain) was observed in a study of control samples from healthy donors and cancer patients. The CDR3 is 18 residues long. Looked up from germline, CDR1 is SGHNT and CDR2 is YYREEE (reference sequence). Between the trimmed V and J ends, which lost 0 bases and 0 bases, there was a span of 16 bases. Sequenced by immunoSEQ multiplex PCR; TCRdb stores in-frame clones only, minus some. The table records some 120,000 clones, about nine tenths of them present only once. The sequence derives from a man between 35 and 55 years old in good health. This sequence joins TRBV5-4 and TRBJ1-3, with D possibly matching TRBD1 (5 bases). What was sequenced was blood. CDR3 sequence: CASSLAGNFFYSGNTIYF. The CDR3 bases are TGTGCCAGCAGCTTGGCAGGGAACTTCTTTTACTCTGGAAACACCATATATTTT.